A selection of T cell receptor beta chains follows, all from one sample in a study of T cells in Graves' hyperthyroidism and ophthalmopathy. TCRdb reprocessed the multiplex PCR reads with MiXCR, giving one entry per CDR3 protein. The table lists hundreds of thousands of distinct CDR3 sequences, 16% of them singletons. Source material: blood. The receptors stem from a middle-aged woman with Graves' ophthalmopathy. CDR3s include the opening cysteine and the closing phenylalanine or tryptophan. The D gene is left open where the match is weak. Clone size is not always given. Where it is, it says once, few, many or a class for expanded clones.

j_call d_call v_call clone_size cdr3_nt cdr3_aa
TRBJ2-5 TRBD1 TRBV11-2 - TGTGCCAGCAGCTTCCTCCGGGATGGCGGCAGGGGGCCCAAGACCCAGTACTTC CASSFLRDGGRGPKTQYF
TRBJ1-1 - TRBV3-1 many TGTGCCAGCAGCCAAACTGGGGGGTCTGAAGCTTTCTTT CASSQTGGSEAFF
TRBJ2-7 - TRBV5-1 many TGCGCCAGCAGCTTGGCGCCAGGGGGGCAGTACGAGCAGTACTTC CASSLAPGGQYEQYF
TRBJ1-6 TRBD1 TRBV30 many TGTGCCTGGAGCCTCCAATTCACAGGGGGCGGTTCACCCCTCCACTTT CAWSLQFTGGGSPLHF
TRBJ1-2 - TRBV20-1 few TGCAGTGCTAGAGGACAGTCTAACTATGGCTACACCTTC CSARGQSNYGYTF
TRBJ2-7 TRBD2 TRBV18 - TGTGCCGGCTCACCACTCGGGACTAGCGGGATCGAGCAGTACTTC CAGSPLGTSGIEQYF
TRBJ1-4 - TRBV18 many TGTGCCAGCTCACCACTTGGGAGGGACAAACTGTTTTTT CASSPLGRDKLFF
TRBJ2-1 TRBD2 TRBV20-1 many TGCAGTGCTAGCTCCTTAGCGGGGCAGTACAATGAGCAGTTCTTC CSASSLAGQYNEQFF
TRBJ2-6 - TRBV3-1 few TGTGCCAGCAGCCAAGGGGGAGCTAGGGCTGGGGCCAACGTCCTGACTTTC CASSQGGARAGANVLTF
TRBJ2-2 TRBD1 TRBV11-2 many TGTGCCAGCAGCTCACAGGGGATATCCGGGGAGCTGTTTTTT CASSSQGISGELFF
TRBJ2-4 TRBD2 TRBV4-1 many TGCGCCAGCAGCCAAGATACACGCACTAGCGCCCAAAACATTCAGTACTTC CASSQDTRTSAQNIQYF
TRBJ2-6 TRBD1 TRBV5-6 - TGTGCCAGCTCGACCACAGGGGCCGGGGCCAACGTCCTGACTTTC CASSTTGAGANVLTF
TRBJ2-3 TRBD2 TRBV19 - TGTGCCAGCACCCCAGGGCGACTAGCCAGCGCAGATACGCAGTATTTT CASTPGRLASADTQYF
TRBJ1-1 - TRBV30 many TGTGCCTGGACTGAACAGGAGAACACTGAAGCTTTCTTT CAWTEQENTEAFF
TRBJ2-2 TRBD2 TRBV28 - TGTGCCAGCAGTTTTGCGCGGGGGGGCTCCACCGGGGAGCTGTTTTTT CASSFARGGSTGELFF
TRBJ2-1 - TRBV19 few TGTGCCAGTAGTATTCAGGGCTCCTACAATGAGCAGTTCTTC CASSIQGSYNEQFF
TRBJ1-2 TRBD1 TRBV5-1 many TGCGCCAGCAGCGGGGGACAGGGGCGAGGTGGCTACACCTTC CASSGGQGRGGYTF
TRBJ1-2 TRBD1 TRBV19 - TGTGCCAGTAGGAAACAGGGGTCGAACTATGGCTACACCTTC CASRKQGSNYGYTF
TRBJ2-1 TRBD2 TRBV20-1 - TGCAGTGCTTACGGGGGGTCCTACAATGAGCAGTTCTTC CSAYGGSYNEQFF
TRBJ2-1 - TRBV11-2 many TGTGCCAGCAGCTTAGTTTCCCCGGCGGGCGAGCAGTTCTTC CASSLVSPAGEQFF
TRBJ1-1 TRBD1 TRBV19 - TGTGCCAGTAACAGACAGGGAGGAACTGAAGCTTTCTTT CASNRQGGTEAFF
TRBJ2-1 TRBD2 TRBV5-1 - TGCGCCAGCAGCCTAGCGGGGACTAGCGGGACGGATGAGCAGTTCTTC CASSLAGTSGTDEQFF
TRBJ2-3 - TRBV7-9 many TGTGCCAGCAGCCCAAACCGGGATACGCAGTATTTT CASSPNRDTQYF
TRBJ1-5 - TRBV30 few TGTGCCTGGAGCGGTAGTAGCAATCAGCCCCAGCATTTT CAWSGSSNQPQHF
TRBJ1-6 - TRBV5-5 - TGCGCCAGCAGCTTGCGGCCGCAGGGTGGCAATTCACCCCTCCACTTT CASSLRPQGGNSPLHF
TRBJ2-7 TRBD1 TRBV20-1 few TGCAGTGCTCAAGACAGGGGACAATCCTACGAGCAGTACTTC CSAQDRGQSYEQYF
TRBJ2-3 TRBD2 TRBV3-1 many TGTGCCAGCAGCCAAGGTAGCGGGGGGACAGATACGCAGTATTTT CASSQGSGGTDTQYF
TRBJ2-5 - TRBV11-2 many TGTGCCAGCAAGGGTGAAGAGACCCAGTACTTC CASKGEETQYF
TRBJ1-1 TRBD1 TRBV12-3/TRBV12-4 many TGTGCCAGCAGTTTATTTCCGGAGGGACAGCCAAACACTGAAGCTTTCTTT CASSLFPEGQPNTEAFF
TRBJ2-3 - TRBV27 - TGTGCCAGCAGTCAGTGGGCGAACACAGATACGCAGTATTTT CASSQWANTDTQYF
TRBJ2-1 TRBD2 TRBV29-1 few TGCAGCGTTGCGTCTAGCGGGAGTTACAATGAGCAGTTCTTC CSVASSGSYNEQFF
TRBJ1-5 TRBD1 TRBV12-3/TRBV12-4 many TGTGCCAGCAGCACAGGGACAGCTGGGAATCAGCCCCAGCATTTT CASSTGTAGNQPQHF
TRBJ2-7 - TRBV3-1 - TGTGCCAGCAGCGACCGACTATCCTACGAGCAGTACTTC CASSDRLSYEQYF
TRBJ2-7 TRBD2 TRBV12-3/TRBV12-4 - TGTGCCAGCAGGTCGGGAGGGCGGGAGGGCCGGAGGGAGCAGTACTTC CASRSGGREGRREQYF
TRBJ2-2 TRBD1 TRBV19 few TGTGCCGCCTCCGGGACAGGGTTGGGCACCGGGGAGCTGTTTTTT CAASGTGLGTGELFF